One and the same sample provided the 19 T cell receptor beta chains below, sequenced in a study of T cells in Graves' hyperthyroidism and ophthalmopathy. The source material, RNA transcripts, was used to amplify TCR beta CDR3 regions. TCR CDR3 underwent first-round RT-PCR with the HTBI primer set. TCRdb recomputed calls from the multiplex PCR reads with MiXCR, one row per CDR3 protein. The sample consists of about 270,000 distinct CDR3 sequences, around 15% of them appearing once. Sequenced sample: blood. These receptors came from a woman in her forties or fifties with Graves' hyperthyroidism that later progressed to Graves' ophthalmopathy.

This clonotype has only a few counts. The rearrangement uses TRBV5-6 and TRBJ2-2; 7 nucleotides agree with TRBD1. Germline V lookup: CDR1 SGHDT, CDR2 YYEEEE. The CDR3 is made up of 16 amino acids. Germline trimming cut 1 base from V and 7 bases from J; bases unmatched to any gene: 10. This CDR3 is CASSLYNRGFGGELFF. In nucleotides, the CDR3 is TGTGCCAGCAGCTTGTATAACAGGGGTTTTGGCGGGGAGCTGTTTTTT.

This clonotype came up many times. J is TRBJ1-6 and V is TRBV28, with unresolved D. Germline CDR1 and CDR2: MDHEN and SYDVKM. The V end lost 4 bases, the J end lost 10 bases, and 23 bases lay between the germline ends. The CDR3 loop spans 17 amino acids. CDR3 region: CASSSIGGLGMGSPLHF. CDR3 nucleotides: TGTGCCAGCAGTTCCATTGGTGGACTAGGGATGGGATCACCCCTCCACTTT.

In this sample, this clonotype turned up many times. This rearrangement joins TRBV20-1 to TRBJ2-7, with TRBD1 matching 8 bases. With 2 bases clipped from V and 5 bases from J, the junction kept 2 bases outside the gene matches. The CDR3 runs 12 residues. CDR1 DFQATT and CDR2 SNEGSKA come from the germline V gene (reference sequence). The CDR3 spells CSARQGANEQYF. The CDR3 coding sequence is TGCAGTGCTAGACAGGGGGCCAACGAGCAGTACTTC.

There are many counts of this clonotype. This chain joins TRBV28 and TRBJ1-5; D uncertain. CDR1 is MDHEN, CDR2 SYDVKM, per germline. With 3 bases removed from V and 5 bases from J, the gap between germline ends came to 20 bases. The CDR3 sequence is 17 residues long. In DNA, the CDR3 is TGTGCCAGCAGTTTCCTGGTGAGGCCAACGCTGGATCAGCCCCAGCATTTT. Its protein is CASSFLVRPTLDQPQHF.

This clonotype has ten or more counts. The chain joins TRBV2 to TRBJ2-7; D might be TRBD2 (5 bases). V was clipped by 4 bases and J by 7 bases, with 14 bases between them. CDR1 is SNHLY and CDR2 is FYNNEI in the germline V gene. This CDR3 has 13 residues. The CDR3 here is CASSGGRRGEQYF. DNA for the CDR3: TGTGCCAGCAGTGGAGGCCGCCGAGGGGAGCAGTACTTC. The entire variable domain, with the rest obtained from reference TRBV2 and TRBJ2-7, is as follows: EPEVTQTPSHQVTQMGQEVILRCVPISNHLYFYWYRQILGQKVEFLVSFYNNEISEKSEIFDDQFSVERPDGSNFTLKIRSTKLEDSAMYFCASSGGRRGEQYFGPGTRLTVT.

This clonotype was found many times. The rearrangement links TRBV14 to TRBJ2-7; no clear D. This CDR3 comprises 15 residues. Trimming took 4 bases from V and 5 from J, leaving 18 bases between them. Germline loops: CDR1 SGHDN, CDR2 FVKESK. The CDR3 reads CASSRLVAGRNEQYF. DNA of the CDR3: TGTGCCAGCAGCCGTCTGGTGGCAGGTCGGAACGAGCAGTACTTC. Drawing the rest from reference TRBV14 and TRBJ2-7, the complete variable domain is EAGVTQFPSHSVIEKGQTVTLRCDPISGHDNLYWYRRVMGKEIKFLLHFVKESKQDESGMPNNRFLAERTGGTYSTLKVQPAELEDSGVYFCASSRLVAGRNEQYFGPGTRLTVT.

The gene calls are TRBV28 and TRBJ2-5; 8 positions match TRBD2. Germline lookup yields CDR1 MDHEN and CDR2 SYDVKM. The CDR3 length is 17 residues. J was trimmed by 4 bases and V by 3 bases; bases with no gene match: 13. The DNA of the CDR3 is TGTGCCAGCAGTTTGAGGGTAGCGGGGCAAAAATCAGAGACCCAGTACTTC. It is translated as CASSLRVAGQKSETQYF. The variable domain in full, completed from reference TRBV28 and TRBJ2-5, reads DVKVTQSSRYLVKRTGEKVFLECVQDMDHENMFWYRQDPGLGLRLIYFSYDVKMKEKGDIPEGYSVSREKKERFSLILESASTNQTSMYLCASSLRVAGQKSETQYFGPGTRLLVL.

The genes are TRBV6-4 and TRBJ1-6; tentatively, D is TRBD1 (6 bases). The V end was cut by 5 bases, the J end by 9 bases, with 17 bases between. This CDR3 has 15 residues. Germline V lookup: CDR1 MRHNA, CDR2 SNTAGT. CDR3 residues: CASSRTAVSGSPLHF. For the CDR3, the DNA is TGTGCCAGCAGTCGGACAGCCGTCTCAGGTTCACCCCTCCACTTT.

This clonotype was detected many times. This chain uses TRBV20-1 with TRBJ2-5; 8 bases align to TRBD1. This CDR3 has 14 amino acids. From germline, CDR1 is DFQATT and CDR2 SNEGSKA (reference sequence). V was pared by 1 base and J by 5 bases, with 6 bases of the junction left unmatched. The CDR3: CSARGTGLGETQYF. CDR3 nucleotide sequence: TGCAGTGCTAGAGGGACAGGGCTAGGGGAGACCCAGTACTTC.

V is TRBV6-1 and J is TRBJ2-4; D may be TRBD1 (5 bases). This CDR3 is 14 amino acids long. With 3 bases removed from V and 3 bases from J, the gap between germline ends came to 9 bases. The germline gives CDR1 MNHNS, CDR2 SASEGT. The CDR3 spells CASSEGHSKNIQYF. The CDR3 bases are TGTGCCAGCAGTGAGGGGCATAGCAAAAACATTCAGTACTTC.

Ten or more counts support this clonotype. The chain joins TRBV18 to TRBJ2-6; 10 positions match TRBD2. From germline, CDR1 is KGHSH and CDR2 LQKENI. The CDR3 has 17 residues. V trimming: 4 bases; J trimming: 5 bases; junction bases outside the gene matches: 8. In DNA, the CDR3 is TGTGCCAGCTCACAAGCGGGAGGGCCTGGTTGGGCCAACGTCCTGACTTTC. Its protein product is CASSQAGGPGWANVLTF.

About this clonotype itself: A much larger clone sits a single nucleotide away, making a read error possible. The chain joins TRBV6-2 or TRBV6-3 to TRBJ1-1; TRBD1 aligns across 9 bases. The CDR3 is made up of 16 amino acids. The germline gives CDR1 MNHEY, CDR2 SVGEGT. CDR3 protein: CAISYFDRGLTTEAFF. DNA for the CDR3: TGTGCCATCAGTTACTTTGACAGGGGGTTGACCACTGAAGCTTTCTTT.

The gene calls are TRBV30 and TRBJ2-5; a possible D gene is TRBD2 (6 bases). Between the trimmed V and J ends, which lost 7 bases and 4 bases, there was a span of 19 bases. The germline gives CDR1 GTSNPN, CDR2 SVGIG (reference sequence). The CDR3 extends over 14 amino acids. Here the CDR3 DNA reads TGTGCCTCCTGGAGGGGCATCGCGAGAGAGACCCAGTACTTC. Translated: CASWRGIARETQYF.

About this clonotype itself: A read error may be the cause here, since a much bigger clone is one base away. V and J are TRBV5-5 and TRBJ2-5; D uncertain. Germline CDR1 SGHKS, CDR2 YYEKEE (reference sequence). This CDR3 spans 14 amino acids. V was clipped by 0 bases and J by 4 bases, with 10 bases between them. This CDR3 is CASSLGDPLETQYF. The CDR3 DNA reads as TGTGCCAGCAGCTTGGGCGACCCCCTAGAGACCCAGTACTTC.

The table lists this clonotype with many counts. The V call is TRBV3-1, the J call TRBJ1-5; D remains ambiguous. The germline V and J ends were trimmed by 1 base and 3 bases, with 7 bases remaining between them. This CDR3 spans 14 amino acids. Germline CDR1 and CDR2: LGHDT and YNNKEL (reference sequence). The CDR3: CASSQGPYNQPQHF. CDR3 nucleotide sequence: TGTGCCAGCAGCCAAGGACCTTACAATCAGCCCCAGCATTTT.

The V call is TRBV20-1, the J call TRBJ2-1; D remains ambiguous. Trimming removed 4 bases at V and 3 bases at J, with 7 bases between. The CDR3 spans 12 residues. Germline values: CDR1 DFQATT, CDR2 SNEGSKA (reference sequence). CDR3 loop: CSATNNYNEQFF. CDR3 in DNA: TGCAGTGCTACGAACAACTACAATGAGCAGTTCTTC.

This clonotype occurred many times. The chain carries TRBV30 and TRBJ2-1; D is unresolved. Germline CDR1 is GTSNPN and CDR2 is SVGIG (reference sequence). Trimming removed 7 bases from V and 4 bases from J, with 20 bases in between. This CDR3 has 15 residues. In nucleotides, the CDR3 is TGTGCCTTTGAGCCCTCCACGAGCGCGTACAATGAGCAGTTCTTC. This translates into CAFEPSTSAYNEQFF.

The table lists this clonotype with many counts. The CDR3 DNA reads TGTGCCAGCAGTGCAAACCGGGCCCTAGAGACCCAGTACTTC. Translating it yields CASSANRALETQYF. The V call is TRBV6-1, the J call TRBJ2-5; D is undetermined. The ends were cut back, 4 bases at V and 4 bases at J, with 13 bases in the middle. This CDR3 contains 14 residues. Per germline, CDR1 MNHNS and CDR2 SASEGT.

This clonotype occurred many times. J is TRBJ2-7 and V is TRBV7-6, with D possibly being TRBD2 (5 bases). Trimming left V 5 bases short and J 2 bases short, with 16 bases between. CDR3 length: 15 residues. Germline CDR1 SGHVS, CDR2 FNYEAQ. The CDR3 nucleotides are TGTGCCAGCAGCCTCCGGGGAGTTCCGACCTACGAGCAGTACTTC. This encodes CASSLRGVPTYEQYF.